A selection of T cell receptor beta chains follows, all from one sample in a study of blood T cell repertoires in COVID-19. Using immunoSEQ multiplex PCR, the repertoire was profiled, and TCRdb retains in-frame clones only, with some absent. The sample shows 380,000 or so clones, more than 80% of them seen only once. Sequencing was performed on peripheral blood. All receptors derive from a middle-aged man with acute or convalescent COVID-19. Each CDR3 is given with its conserved first and last residue. A D gene is named only where the DNA matches it firmly. Clone size is stated in some rows and not others, as once, few, many or a class when expanded.

clone size: once; V gene: TRBV30; J gene: TRBJ2-1; D gene: .; CDR3 protein: CAWSGGYEQFF; CDR3 DNA: TGTGCCTGGAGTGGCGGTTATGAGCAGTTCTTC
clone size: .; V gene: TRBV11-2; J gene: TRBJ2-7; D gene: TRBD1; CDR3 protein: CASRRTGGYEQYF; CDR3 DNA: TGTGCCAGCAGGAGGACAGGGGGCTACGAGCAGTACTTC
clone size: .; V gene: TRBV10-1; J gene: TRBJ1-5; D gene: TRBD1; CDR3 protein: CASSESKGTEDRYSNQPQHF; CDR3 DNA: TGCGCCAGCAGTGAGTCGAAAGGGACAGAAGACCGTTATAGCAATCAGCCCCAGCATTTT
clone size: .; V gene: TRBV4-1; J gene: TRBJ2-5; D gene: .; CDR3 protein: CASSQWQQETQYF; CDR3 DNA: TGCGCCAGCAGCCAATGGCAGCAAGAGACCCAGTACTTC
clone size: .; V gene: TRBV3-1/TRBV3-2; J gene: TRBJ1-6; D gene: .; CDR3 protein: CASSQREGGSPLHF; CDR3 DNA: TGTGCCAGCAGCCAACGGGAAGGCGGGTCACCCCTCCACTTT
clone size: once; V gene: TRBV21-1; J gene: TRBJ2-7; D gene: .; CDR3 protein: CASSKWQGLPFSYEQYF; CDR3 DNA: TGTGCCAGCAGCAAATGGCAGGGCCTACCTTTCTCCTACGAGCAGTACTTC
clone size: .; V gene: TRBV28; J gene: TRBJ2-7; D gene: TRBD1; CDR3 protein: CASSIMDRGLGEQYF; CDR3 DNA: TGTGCCAGCAGTATTATGGACAGGGGGCTTGGCGAGCAGTACTTC
clone size: .; V gene: TRBV7-6; J gene: TRBJ1-2; D gene: .; CDR3 protein: CASSTGIRYGYTF; CDR3 DNA: TGTGCCAGCAGCACAGGGATTCGGTATGGCTACACCTTC
clone size: .; V gene: TRBV2; J gene: TRBJ1-1; D gene: .; CDR3 protein: CASSNNRVGTEAFF; CDR3 DNA: TGTGCCAGCAGTAACAACAGGGTTGGCACTGAAGCTTTCTTT
clone size: .; V gene: TRBV3-1/TRBV3-2; J gene: TRBJ2-7; D gene: TRBD2; CDR3 protein: CASSQEPAGKGYEQYF; CDR3 DNA: TGTGCCAGCAGCCAAGAACCAGCGGGGAAGGGGTACGAGCAGTACTTC
clone size: .; V gene: TRBV27; J gene: TRBJ1-1; D gene: .; CDR3 protein: CASSLSRGNTEAFF; CDR3 DNA: TGTGCCAGCAGTTTATCCAGGGGAAACACTGAAGCTTTCTTT
clone size: once; V gene: TRBV5-6; J gene: TRBJ1-2; D gene: TRBD1; CDR3 protein: CASSLGDRAFYGYTF; CDR3 DNA: TGTGCCAGCAGCTTGGGGGACAGGGCCTTCTATGGCTACACCTTC
clone size: .; V gene: TRBV12-3/TRBV12-4; J gene: TRBJ1-5; D gene: .; CDR3 protein: CASSLTHQPQHF; CDR3 DNA: TGTGCCAGCAGCTTAACACATCAGCCCCAGCATTTT
clone size: .; V gene: TRBV27; J gene: TRBJ2-7; D gene: .; CDR3 protein: CASSFLGVGNEQYF; CDR3 DNA: TGTGCCAGCAGTTTTCTAGGGGTGGGCAACGAGCAGTACTTC
clone size: .; V gene: TRBV12-3/TRBV12-4; J gene: TRBJ2-5; D gene: .; CDR3 protein: CASSLSGWETQYF; CDR3 DNA: TGTGCCAGCAGTTTATCAGGGTGGGAGACCCAGTACTTC
clone size: few; V gene: TRBV5-4; J gene: TRBJ1-1; D gene: .; CDR3 protein: CASSLVGQGNTEAFF; CDR3 DNA: TGTGCCAGCAGCTTGGTAGGCCAGGGGAACACTGAAGCTTTCTTT
clone size: .; V gene: TRBV28; J gene: TRBJ2-7; D gene: .; CDR3 protein: CASSPLGVSYEQYF; CDR3 DNA: TGTGCCAGCAGCCCTCTCGGGGTTTCCTACGAGCAGTACTTC
clone size: .; V gene: TRBV5-6; J gene: TRBJ2-1; D gene: TRBD2; CDR3 protein: CASSLASGGYNEQFF; CDR3 DNA: TGTGCCAGCAGCTTGGCTAGCGGGGGATACAATGAGCAGTTCTTC
clone size: .; V gene: TRBV7-9; J gene: TRBJ1-4; D gene: TRBD1; CDR3 protein: CASSLLTGGDEKLFF; CDR3 DNA: TGTGCCAGCAGCCTCTTAACAGGGGGCGATGAAAAACTGTTTTTT
clone size: .; V gene: TRBV7-9; J gene: TRBJ2-1; D gene: TRBD2; CDR3 protein: CASSSSGLAGASYNEQFF; CDR3 DNA: TGTGCCAGCAGCTCATCTGGACTAGCGGGGGCCTCCTACAATGAGCAGTTCTTC
clone size: .; V gene: TRBV4-2; J gene: TRBJ2-3; D gene: .; CDR3 protein: CASSQDWGFNRRYGRESSDTQYF; CDR3 DNA: TGTGCCAGCAGCCAAGATTGGGGGTTTAATCGGCGCTATGGCCGGGAGTCTTCAGATACGCAGTATTTT
clone size: .; V gene: TRBV5-1; J gene: TRBJ2-7; D gene: TRBD2; CDR3 protein: CASSLQSGGLTYEQYF; CDR3 DNA: TGCGCCAGCAGCTTGCAGAGCGGGGGCTTGACCTACGAGCAGTACTTC
clone size: .; V gene: TRBV11-2; J gene: TRBJ2-5; D gene: TRBD2; CDR3 protein: CASSERDGETQYF; CDR3 DNA: TGTGCCAGCAGTGAGCGGGACGGAGAGACCCAGTACTTC
clone size: once; V gene: TRBV7-9; J gene: TRBJ1-1; D gene: .; CDR3 protein: CASRRDPGRGFNTEAFF; CDR3 DNA: TGTGCCAGCAGACGAGATCCAGGGAGGGGCTTCAACACTGAAGCTTTCTTT
clone size: .; V gene: TRBV5-1; J gene: TRBJ2-1; D gene: TRBD2; CDR3 protein: CASSLAGLGTSGRNEQFF; CDR3 DNA: TGCGCCAGCAGCTTGGCGGGTCTGGGGACTAGCGGGAGAAATGAGCAGTTCTTC
clone size: .; V gene: TRBV5-4; J gene: TRBJ1-1; D gene: .; CDR3 protein: CASSLHRVHTEAFF; CDR3 DNA: TGTGCCAGCAGCTTGCACAGGGTACACACTGAAGCTTTCTTT
clone size: .; V gene: TRBV6-6; J gene: TRBJ2-7; D gene: .; CDR3 protein: CASSDSPQLGGYEQYF; CDR3 DNA: TGTGCCAGCAGTGACTCACCCCAATTGGGGGGCTACGAGCAGTACTTC
clone size: .; V gene: TRBV19; J gene: TRBJ1-1; D gene: .; CDR3 protein: CASVQNLNTEAFF; CDR3 DNA: TGTGCCAGTGTACAGAACCTGAACACTGAAGCTTTCTTT
clone size: .; V gene: TRBV6-2/TRBV6-3; J gene: TRBJ1-5; D gene: .; CDR3 protein: CASSYLGRIDGISNQPQHF; CDR3 DNA: TGTGCCAGCAGTTACTTGGGCCGGATCGACGGTATCAGCAATCAGCCCCAGCATTTT
clone size: .; V gene: TRBV28; J gene: TRBJ2-7; D gene: TRBD1; CDR3 protein: CASSLPTSGQGLLGEQYF; CDR3 DNA: TGTGCCAGCAGTTTACCTACCTCGGGACAGGGGCTTCTAGGCGAGCAGTACTTC
clone size: few; V gene: TRBV7-9; J gene: TRBJ2-7; D gene: .; CDR3 protein: CASSPSLSYEQYF; CDR3 DNA: TGTGCCAGCAGCCCCTCTCTGTCCTACGAGCAGTACTTC
clone size: .; V gene: TRBV6-5; J gene: TRBJ1-2; D gene: TRBD1; CDR3 protein: CASSYGQGDGYTF; CDR3 DNA: TGTGCCAGCAGTTACGGACAGGGGGATGGCTACACCTTC
clone size: few; V gene: TRBV11-2; J gene: TRBJ2-2; D gene: TRBD1; CDR3 protein: CASSITDRAAGELFF; CDR3 DNA: TGTGCCAGCAGCATCACGGACAGGGCGGCCGGGGAGCTGTTTTTT
clone size: .; V gene: TRBV5-4; J gene: TRBJ2-1; D gene: TRBD1; CDR3 protein: CASSLGTGGGLSYNEQFF; CDR3 DNA: TGTGCCAGCAGCTTGGGGACAGGGGGCGGCCTCTCCTACAATGAGCAGTTCTTC
clone size: .; V gene: TRBV29-1; J gene: TRBJ2-1; D gene: .; CDR3 protein: CSASGGGKNEQFF; CDR3 DNA: TGCAGCGCCTCGGGAGGGGGCAAGAATGAGCAGTTCTTC
clone size: .; V gene: TRBV7-2; J gene: TRBJ2-5; D gene: .; CDR3 protein: CASSLGGAQETQYF; CDR3 DNA: TGTGCCAGCAGCTTAGGCGGCGCCCAAGAGACCCAGTACTTC
clone size: .; V gene: TRBV7-9; J gene: TRBJ2-7; D gene: TRBD2; CDR3 protein: CASSLKRERDYEQYF; CDR3 DNA: TGTGCCAGCAGCTTAAAGCGGGAGCGAGACTACGAGCAGTACTTC
clone size: .; V gene: TRBV28; J gene: TRBJ1-6; D gene: .; CDR3 protein: CASSSPRMTVPGSPLHF; CDR3 DNA: TGTGCCAGCAGTTCCCCTCGTATGACCGTACCAGGTTCACCCCTCCACTTT
clone size: .; V gene: TRBV3-1/TRBV3-2; J gene: TRBJ2-4; D gene: TRBD1; CDR3 protein: CASSSDRGFHHQYF; CDR3 DNA: TGTGCCAGCAGCTCTGACAGGGGATTTCATCATCAGTACTTC
clone size: once; V gene: TRBV2; J gene: TRBJ1-1; D gene: .; CDR3 protein: CASTSGDLEAFF; CDR3 DNA: TGTGCCAGCACATCGGGAGACCTTGAAGCTTTCTTT
clone size: .; V gene: TRBV9; J gene: TRBJ1-3; D gene: .; CDR3 protein: CASSVEGHPGNTIYF; CDR3 DNA: TGTGCCAGCAGCGTAGAGGGACACCCAGGAAACACCATATATTTT
clone size: .; V gene: TRBV6-5; J gene: TRBJ1-5; D gene: TRBD1; CDR3 protein: CASSYLGQGLGPQHF; CDR3 DNA: TGTGCCAGCAGTTACTTGGGACAGGGACTAGGGCCCCAGCATTTT
clone size: once; V gene: TRBV27; J gene: TRBJ1-1; D gene: .; CDR3 protein: CASSWARGSTEAFF; CDR3 DNA: TGTGCCAGCAGTTGGGCCAGGGGAAGTACTGAAGCTTTCTTT
clone size: .; V gene: TRBV9; J gene: TRBJ2-3; D gene: TRBD2; CDR3 protein: CASSVGNGGADTQYF; CDR3 DNA: TGTGCCAGCAGCGTAGGAAACGGGGGGGCTGATACGCAGTATTTT
clone size: .; V gene: TRBV3-1/TRBV3-2; J gene: TRBJ2-1; D gene: TRBD2; CDR3 protein: CASSPGGNEQFF; CDR3 DNA: TGTGCCAGCAGCCCGGGGGGCAATGAGCAGTTCTTC
clone size: .; V gene: TRBV6-2/TRBV6-3; J gene: TRBJ2-7; D gene: TRBD2; CDR3 protein: CASSYGRNPGLAGVSAYEQYF; CDR3 DNA: TGTGCCAGCAGTTACGGGCGTAATCCGGGACTAGCGGGAGTTTCAGCCTACGAGCAGTACTTC
clone size: .; V gene: TRBV29-1; J gene: TRBJ2-1; D gene: .; CDR3 protein: CSVEAGPTLNNEQFF; CDR3 DNA: TGCAGCGTTGAGGCGGGTCCTACCCTAAACAATGAGCAGTTCTTC
clone size: .; V gene: TRBV12-5; J gene: TRBJ2-3; D gene: .; CDR3 protein: CASEGYGDTQYF; CDR3 DNA: TGTGCTAGTGAGGGGTATGGGGATACGCAGTATTTT
clone size: .; V gene: TRBV6-5; J gene: TRBJ1-1; D gene: .; CDR3 protein: CASSRGRDTEAFF; CDR3 DNA: TGTGCCAGCAGTCGGGGTCGGGACACTGAAGCTTTCTTT
clone size: .; V gene: TRBV5-1; J gene: TRBJ2-7; D gene: .; CDR3 protein: CASRTNTWTGSYEQYF; CDR3 DNA: TGCGCCAGCCGAACGAATACCTGGACGGGGTCCTACGAGCAGTACTTC
clone size: once; V gene: TRBV6-6; J gene: TRBJ1-2; D gene: .; CDR3 protein: CASSYRDYGYTF; CDR3 DNA: TGTGCCAGCAGTTACCGCGACTATGGCTACACCTTC
clone size: .; V gene: TRBV2; J gene: TRBJ2-7; D gene: .; CDR3 protein: CASREVEQYF; CDR3 DNA: TGTGCCAGCAGGGAGGTGGAGCAGTACTTC
clone size: .; V gene: TRBV4-1; J gene: TRBJ1-2; D gene: .; CDR3 protein: CASSQGTVPNYGYTF; CDR3 DNA: TGCGCCAGCAGCCAAGGAACAGTTCCTAACTATGGCTACACCTTC
clone size: .; V gene: TRBV19; J gene: TRBJ1-6; D gene: TRBD1; CDR3 protein: CASSPGTGDNSPLHF; CDR3 DNA: TGTGCCAGTAGTCCCGGGACAGGGGATAATTCACCCCTCCACTTT
clone size: .; V gene: TRBV28; J gene: TRBJ1-4; D gene: .; CDR3 protein: CASSGGGTNEKLFF; CDR3 DNA: TGTGCCAGCAGTGGGGGGGGCACTAATGAAAAACTGTTTTTT
clone size: .; V gene: TRBV19; J gene: TRBJ2-1; D gene: .; CDR3 protein: CASSIVGVPYNEQFF; CDR3 DNA: TGTGCCAGTAGTATAGTCGGGGTTCCGTACAATGAGCAGTTCTTC
clone size: .; V gene: TRBV5-1; J gene: TRBJ2-1; D gene: .; CDR3 protein: CASREAYNEQFF; CDR3 DNA: TGCGCCAGCAGGGAGGCCTACAATGAGCAGTTCTTC
clone size: .; V gene: TRBV14; J gene: TRBJ2-3; D gene: .; CDR3 protein: CASSQVQRETDTQYF; CDR3 DNA: TGTGCCAGCAGCCAAGTTCAACGGGAGACAGATACGCAGTATTTT
clone size: .; V gene: TRBV3-1/TRBV3-2; J gene: TRBJ2-3; D gene: .; CDR3 protein: CASSQAGYTDTQYF; CDR3 DNA: TGTGCCAGCAGCCAGGCGGGGTACACAGATACGCAGTATTTT
clone size: .; V gene: TRBV7-8; J gene: TRBJ1-2; D gene: TRBD1; CDR3 protein: CASSLLGTDGYTF; CDR3 DNA: TGTGCCAGCAGCTTACTAGGGACAGATGGCTACACCTTC